Below are 10 T cell receptor beta chains sequenced from a single sample in a study of chemoradiotherapy in HPV16-positive cancers (dated by TCRdb to between 2021 and 2023). Libraries came from the immunoSEQ multiplex PCR assay. TCRdb carries this immuneACCESS record with in-frame sequences only. Its versions omit some clonotypes, under half of them owing to an unresolved V gene in the studies checked, with the rest unexplained. This sample lists some 19,000 clones; around 87% were detected once. The top ten hold 2% to 2.5% of the sample. The material sequenced was blood, taken from a patient who underwent chemoradiotherapy. The receptors here all came from a human donor with HPV-associated anogenital cancer.

The V gene is TRBV27, the J gene TRBJ2-1; 9 bases fit TRBD2. Germline V gene sequence: CDR1 MNHEY, CDR2 SMNVEV (reference sequence). The V gene end was trimmed by 8 bases and the J gene end by 2 bases; junction bases not matched to a gene: 4. The CDR3 extends over 14 amino acids. CDR3 region: CASVGLAAYNEQFF. In DNA, the CDR3 is TGTGCCAGCGTGGGACTAGCTGCCTACAATGAGCAGTTCTTC.

A single count supports this clone. The chain links TRBV7-2 to TRBJ2-2; D might be TRBD1 (6 bases). The CDR3 is 16 residues long. The ends were cut back, 5 bases at V and 4 bases at J, with 17 bases in the middle. Germline V gene lookup returns CDR1 SGHTA and CDR2 FQGNSA. Here the CDR3 reads CASSLEVGATTGELFF. The DNA for the CDR3 is TGTGCCAGCAGCCTGGAGGTGGGGGCCACCACCGGGGAGCTGTTTTTT.

This clone was detected once. The J gene is TRBJ2-7, the V gene TRBV5-6; 8 bases line up with TRBD1. V shed 2 bases and J 1 base; nucleotides not matched to a gene: 5. The CDR3 loop spans 15 amino acids. Germline CDR1 is SGHDT and CDR2 is YYEEEE. For the CDR3, the DNA is TGTGCCAGCAGCTTTGACAGGGGCCTATCCTACGAGCAGTACTTC. Protein: CASSFDRGLSYEQYF. The variable domain in full, with the rest retrieved from reference TRBV5-6 and TRBJ2-7, is DAGVTQSPTHLIKTRGQQVTLRCSPKSGHDTVSWYQQALGQGPQFIFQYYEEEERQRGNFPDRFSGHQFPNYSSELNVNALLLGDSALYLCASSFDRGLSYEQYFGPGTRLTVT.

CDR3 region: CASSKQGNQPQHF. DNA for the CDR3: TGTGCCAGCAGTAAACAGGGGAATCAGCCCCAGCATTTT. The rearrangement links TRBV6-5 to TRBJ1-5; 7 nucleotides match TRBD1. Germline V gene data show CDR1 as MNHEY and CDR2 as SVGAGI. Germline trimming cut 5 bases from V and 4 bases from J; bases unmatched to any gene: 2. The CDR3 sequence is 13 residues long.

The chain recombines TRBV11-3 with TRBJ1-1; D is undetermined. V shed 1 base and J shed 7 bases, with 7 bases lying between them. Per germline, CDR1 SGHNT and CDR2 YENEEA. The CDR3 covers 12 residues. The CDR3 nucleotides are TGTGCCAGCAGCTTAGGGATTTATGAAGCTTTCTTT. It translates to CASSLGIYEAFF.

The rearrangement links TRBV7-8 to TRBJ2-3; tentative D call: TRBD2 (5 bases). The CDR3 sequence is 17 residues long. V lost 1 base to trimming and J lost 2 bases, with 16 bases between them. Per the germline V gene, CDR1 is SGHVS and CDR2 is FQNEAQ. DNA of the CDR3: TGTGCCAGCAGCTTAGGTGGGGTGGGGAGCTTCACAGATACGCAGTATTTT. It codes for CASSLGGVGSFTDTQYF.

This clone has only one observation. Because the CDR3's place on the DNA is in doubt, the DNA is left out and the CDR3 is given as listed by TCRdb. The V call is TRBV6-5, the J call TRBJ2-3; TRBD2 is the table's D call and was not checked against the DNA. From germline, CDR1 is MNHEY and CDR2 SVGAGI. The CDR3 adds up to 16 amino acids, both ends counted. CDR3 sequence reads: CASSSSGLSGTDTQYF.

The gene calls are TRBV7-2 and TRBJ2-2, with D perhaps matching TRBD1 (6 bases). The CDR3 contains 13 residues. The V gene lost 2 bases and the J gene lost 9 bases, with 10 bases spanning the gap. Germline-derived CDR1 and CDR2 are SGHTA and FQGNSA. CDR3 coding DNA: TGTGCCAGCAGCTTAACAGGGTGGCGGGAGCTGTTTTTT. Its protein product is CASSLTGWRELFF.

The chain recombines TRBV4-3 with TRBJ2-1, with 10 bases identical to TRBD2. The junction had 2 bases not matched to a gene; V was cut back by 0 bases and J by 12 bases. The germline V gene has CDR1 LGHNA and CDR2 YSLEER. The CDR3 sequence is 13 residues long. CDR3 bases: TGCGCCAGCAGCCAAGATCAGCGGGGGGGGCAGTTCTTC. Translating it yields CASSQDQRGGQFF.

This clone appeared a few times. The chain links TRBV7-6 to TRBJ2-2; TRBD2 matches at 12 bases. V shed 10 bases and J 3 bases; nucleotides not matched to a gene: 6. The CDR3 is made up of 15 amino acids. CDR1 and CDR2 from the germline V gene are SGHVS and FNYEAQ. The DNA of the CDR3 is TGTGCCACAAAACTAGCGGGAGGCTACACCGGGGAGCTGTTTTTT. Protein: CATKLAGGYTGELFF.